The 21 T cell receptor beta chains in this list originate from one sample, sequenced in a study of cytomegalovirus exposure and HLA in healthy donors. Both 60 Vbeta primers and 13 Jbeta primers went into the PCR. Method: immunoSEQ multiplex PCR; TCRdb's copy keeps in-frame clones and lacks some. This table holds 90,000 to 120,000 clones, roughly 85% found once. Sequencing was done on a sample of PBMCs. Receptors were obtained from a woman aged 40 to 50 in good health and CMV-seronegative.

V usage is TRBV5-1 and J usage is TRBJ1-1; 9 bases agree with TRBD1. Germline values: CDR1 SGHRS, CDR2 YFSETQ. This CDR3 is 15 amino acids long. Unmatched junction bases numbered 5, after V lost 0 bases and J lost 5 bases. In DNA form, the CDR3 reads TGCGCCAGCAGCTTGGAGACAGGGGGAAGGACTGAAGCTTTCTTT. Translation: CASSLETGGRTEAFF. Based on the CDR3 plus reference TRBV5-1 and TRBJ1-1, the full variable domain is KAGVTQTPRYLIKTRGQQVTLSCSPISGHRSVSWYQQTPGQGLQFLFEYFSETQRNKGNFPGRFSGRQFSNSRSEMNVSTLELGDSALYLCASSLETGGRTEAFFGQGTRLTVV.

The chain uses TRBV5-1 and TRBJ2-1, with TRBD2 identical over 9 bases. The trim removed 0 bases at V and 7 bases at J, leaving 8 bases unmatched. The CDR3 has 16 amino acids. Germline values: CDR1 SGHRS, CDR2 YFSETQ. The CDR3 DNA follows: TGCGCCAGCAGCTTGGTGTTGGCGGGGGGGCCGAATGAGCAGTTCTTC. This codes for CASSLVLAGGPNEQFF.

The V gene is TRBV10-3, the J gene TRBJ2-2, with 9 bases matching TRBD2. Looked up from germline, CDR1 is ENHRY and CDR2 is SYGVKD. Trimming removed 4 bases from V and 1 base from J; junction bases left unmatched: 10. This CDR3 contains 18 residues. In DNA form, the CDR3 reads TGTGCCATCAGTGCATCGGGAGCGGGGGGACTGAACACCGGGGAGCTGTTTTTT. Translated: CAISASGAGGLNTGELFF.

The J gene is TRBJ1-1, the V gene TRBV28; TRBD1 is a possible D gene (6 bases). Germline CDR1 MDHEN, CDR2 SYDVKM. The CDR3 totals 15 residues. V lost 7 bases and J lost 4, with 19 bases in between. CDR3 bases: TGTGCCAGCACCGAAGGGGGGGCATGGCGCACTGAAGCTTTCTTT. It is translated as CASTEGGAWRTEAFF.

This clone was detected a few times. The J gene is TRBJ2-1, the V gene TRBV7-9; 9 nucleotides align to TRBD1. Germline CDR1 is SEHNR and CDR2 is FQNEAQ (reference sequence). The V gene end was trimmed by 5 bases and the J gene end by 6 bases; junction bases not matched to a gene: 5. The CDR3 has 14 residues. The CDR3 loop reads CASSRDREVNEQFF. CDR3 sequence (DNA): TGTGCCAGCAGCCGGGACAGGGAGGTCAATGAGCAGTTCTTC.

CDR3 nucleotide sequence: TGTGCCACCACAGGGGGCGGAAACACCATATATTTT. Translating it yields CATTGGGNTIYF. The chain uses TRBV6-5 and TRBJ1-3; TRBD1 aligns across 9 bases. The CDR3 runs to 12 residues. The J segment lost 4 bases and the V segment lost 10 bases, leaving 2 bases of the junction unmatched. Germline loops: CDR1 MNHEY, CDR2 SVGAGI.

V gene TRBV7-2 combines with J gene TRBJ2-7, with TRBD2 identical over 10 bases. With 1 base clipped from V and 0 bases from J, the junction kept 0 bases outside the gene matches. There are 15 residues in the CDR3. In germline, CDR1 is SGHTA, CDR2 FQGNSA. CDR3 sequence reads: CASSLVAGGSYEQYF. The CDR3 nucleotides read TGTGCCAGCAGCTTAGTAGCGGGAGGCTCCTACGAGCAGTACTTC.

The chain carries TRBV7-8 and TRBJ2-1; 7 bases align to TRBD1. J was trimmed by 5 bases and V by 3 bases; bases with no gene match: 4. The CDR3 runs to 14 residues. Germline assignment: CDR1 SGHVS and CDR2 FQNEAQ. CDR3 residues: CASSFRDRDNEQFF. CDR3 in DNA: TGTGCCAGCAGCTTCCGGGACAGAGACAATGAGCAGTTCTTC.

The chain has TRBV5-4 and TRBJ1-3; D might be TRBD1 (5 bases). Germline CDR1 SGHNT, CDR2 YYREEE (reference sequence). The CDR3 length is 15 residues. Deletions cut 2 bases from V and 3 bases from J, with 12 bases between. In DNA form, the CDR3 reads TGTGCCAGCAGCTTTCAGGGCGCGATTGGAAACACCATATATTTT. This encodes CASSFQGAIGNTIYF.

The chain joins TRBV4-3 to TRBJ1-1; D ambiguous. Germline V gives CDR1 LGHNA, CDR2 YSLEER. The CDR3 covers 12 residues. Deletions cut 1 base from V and 12 bases from J, with 12 bases between. The CDR3 DNA sequence: TGCGCCAGCAGCCAAGCTGACGGGGAACCTTTCTTT. Translation: CASSQADGEPFF.

This clone showed up just a few times. This chain joins TRBV28 and TRBJ2-3; weak D call: TRBD2 (7 bases). The CDR3 is 17 amino acids. The germline gives CDR1 MDHEN, CDR2 SYDVKM. V was cut by 5 bases and J by 3 bases, with 21 bases left in between. The CDR3 DNA reads TGTGCCAGCAGTAGCCCCTCGAGGGGGGGGTCGACAGATACGCAGTATTTT. This sequence encodes CASSSPSRGGSTDTQYF.

The rearrangement links TRBV7-9 to TRBJ1-1, with 8 bases aligning to TRBD1. The CDR3 has 13 amino acids. CDR1 is SEHNR and CDR2 is FQNEAQ in the germline V gene (reference sequence). V lost 2 bases to trimming and J lost 4 bases; unmatched junction nucleotides: 0. CDR3: CASSLTGGTEAFF. The CDR3 DNA is TGTGCCAGCAGCTTAACAGGGGGCACTGAAGCTTTCTTT.

The chain carries TRBV27 and TRBJ1-1; 9 nucleotides line up with TRBD1. The V and J ends lost 5 bases and 2 bases, in that order; junction bases with no gene match: 15. There are 18 residues in the CDR3. Germline V gene sequence: CDR1 MNHEY, CDR2 SMNVEV (reference sequence). The CDR3 loop is CASSHHRDREALNTEAFF. Written as DNA, the CDR3 is TGTGCCAGCAGTCACCACCGGGACAGGGAAGCCTTAAACACTGAAGCTTTCTTT.

The rearrangement uses TRBV4-1 and TRBJ1-5; weak D call: TRBD1 (6 bases). This CDR3 is 17 amino acids long. Trimming left V 1 base short and J 4 bases short, with 17 bases between. Germline-derived CDR1 and CDR2 are MGHRA and YSYEKL. CDR3: CASSQGATGDLNQPQHF. The CDR3, as DNA: TGCGCCAGCAGCCAAGGGGCGACAGGCGACCTAAATCAGCCCCAGCATTTT.

The table lists this clone with a count of one. The chain employs TRBV5-6 and TRBJ2-7; TRBD1 matches at 9 bases. Trimming took 0 bases from V and 6 from J; bases not matched to a gene: 4. The CDR3 runs 14 residues. Germline V lookup: CDR1 SGHDT, CDR2 YYEEEE. CDR3 bases: TGTGCCAGCAGCTTGGGGGGGACAGGGTTCGAGCAGTACTTC. It encodes CASSLGGTGFEQYF.

About this clone: Other DNA sequences of this sample code for an identical CDR3. This sequence joins TRBV7-2 and TRBJ2-2, with 8 bases aligning to TRBD2. V dropped 3 bases and J dropped 2; count of bases not matched to a gene: 2. The CDR3 length is 15 residues. Germline loops: CDR1 SGHTA, CDR2 FQGNSA. CDR3 in amino acids: CASSLSGGNTGELFF. In DNA, the CDR3 is TGTGCCAGCAGCTTGAGCGGGGGAAACACCGGGGAGCTGTTTTTT.

The V and J genes are TRBV15 and TRBJ1-2; 8 positions match TRBD1. CDR1 is LNHNV and CDR2 is YYDKDF in the germline V gene (reference sequence). CDR3 size: 15 residues. After removal of 5 bases from V and 2 bases from J, the junction contained 7 bases not matched to a gene. This CDR3 reads CATSLTGEWNYGYTF. DNA of the CDR3: TGTGCCACCAGCCTGACAGGGGAGTGGAACTATGGCTACACCTTC.

The chain recombines TRBV5-6 with TRBJ1-5, with D perhaps matching TRBD1 (5 bases). This CDR3 contains 15 residues. The V end was cut by 0 bases, the J end by 3 bases, with 10 bases between. Germline-derived CDR1 and CDR2 are SGHDT and YYEEEE. The CDR3 coding sequence is TGTGCCAGCAGCTTGGGGACGGGGGACAATCAGCCCCAGCATTTT. Residues: CASSLGTGDNQPQHF. The full variable domain, in which reference TRBV5-6 and TRBJ1-5 provide the parts outside the CDR3, is DAGVTQSPTHLIKTRGQQVTLRCSPKSGHDTVSWYQQALGQGPQFIFQYYEEEERQRGNFPDRFSGHQFPNYSSELNVNALLLGDSALYLCASSLGTGDNQPQHFGDGTRLSIL.

The J gene is TRBJ2-1, the V gene TRBV27; D not certain. V was clipped by 1 base and J by 5 bases, with 9 bases between them. CDR3 length: 14 amino acids. Germline CDR1 reads MNHEY; CDR2 reads SMNVEV (reference sequence). The CDR3 spells CASSLYPADNEQFF. DNA for the CDR3: TGTGCCAGCAGTTTATACCCCGCAGACAATGAGCAGTTCTTC.

In DNA, the CDR3 is TGTGCCAGCTCACCTATGGGAGGGAGGGACACTGAAGCTTTCTTT. Amino acids: CASSPMGGRDTEAFF. This sequence joins TRBV18 and TRBJ1-1; D remains unclear. With 3 bases removed from V and 3 bases from J, the gap between germline ends came to 14 bases. The CDR3 runs to 15 residues. The germline gives CDR1 KGHSH, CDR2 LQKENI.

This rearrangement joins TRBV5-6 to TRBJ1-2, with a possible D match to TRBD1 (6 bases). Germline V CDR1 and CDR2: SGHDT, YYEEEE. V was cut by 2 bases and J by 2 bases, with 10 bases left in between. The CDR3 extends over 14 amino acids. CDR3 coding DNA: TGTGCCAGCAGCTTCCTTACAGGGAACTATGGCTACACCTTC. Amino acids: CASSFLTGNYGYTF.